The 15 T cell receptor beta chains presented below share a single source sample, sequenced in a study of T cell responses to AZD1222 COVID-19 vaccine. Sequencing used immunoSEQ multiplex PCR; TCRdb keeps in-frame clones, though not all of them. The sample consists of 130,000 or so clones, about 93% of them appearing once. The specimen comprised peripheral blood, sampled 28 days after the second dose of the MenACWY control vaccine. These receptors were collected from an adult who received the MenACWY meningococcal vaccine as a control.

The chain is built from TRBV28 and TRBJ1-4; D gene unclear. Trimming pared 5 bases from V and 0 bases from J, leaving 13 bases between. This CDR3 is 16 amino acids long. Germline V gene sequence: CDR1 MDHEN, CDR2 SYDVKM. The DNA for the CDR3 is TGTGCCAGCAGTCCATTGGGTTTTACAACTAATGAAAAACTGTTTTTT. Translating it yields CASSPLGFTTNEKLFF.

The chain carries TRBV28 and TRBJ1-4, with TRBD1 matching 7 bases. Germline V gene sequence: CDR1 MDHEN, CDR2 SYDVKM. The CDR3 is made up of 17 amino acids. V lost 7 bases, J lost 4 bases, and 15 bases stayed unmatched. As DNA, the CDR3 is TGTGCCAGCACCCCTTTCGCTATAACAGGGGTTAATGAAAAACTGTTTTTT. Protein: CASTPFAITGVNEKLFF.

This chain links TRBV7-9 with TRBJ2-4, with 7 bases aligning to TRBD1. Germline V gives CDR1 SEHNR, CDR2 FQNEAQ (reference sequence). The J segment lost 6 bases and the V segment lost 5 bases, leaving 13 bases of the junction unmatched. CDR3 length: 16 amino acids. The CDR3 nucleotides read TGTGCCAGCAGCCTCGGTACCCCCACAGGGGTAAACATTCAGTACTTC. It encodes CASSLGTPTGVNIQYF. Supplemented by reference TRBV7-9 and TRBJ2-4, the full variable domain reads DTGVSQNPRHKITKRGQNVTFRCDPISEHNRLYWYRQTLGQGPEFLTYFQNEAQLEKSRLLSDRFSAERPKGSFSTLEIQRTEQGDSAMYLCASSLGTPTGVNIQYFGAGTRLSVL.

The V call is TRBV3-1 (or the pseudogene TRBV3-2), the J call TRBJ2-1; 11 bases map to TRBD1. With 3 bases clipped from V and 8 bases from J, the junction kept 6 bases outside the gene matches. The CDR3 totals 15 residues. CDR1 is LGHDT, CDR2 YNNKEL, per germline (reference sequence). The CDR3, as DNA: TGTGCCAGCAGCCAGGGGACAGGGGGTGTAGATGAGCAGTTCTTC. The encoded protein is CASSQGTGGVDEQFF.

The rearrangement links TRBV28 to TRBJ2-1; tentative D call: TRBD1 (6 bases). With 2 bases removed from V and 3 bases from J, the gap between germline ends came to 8 bases. CDR3 size: 14 residues. The germline gives CDR1 MDHEN, CDR2 SYDVKM. The DNA for the CDR3 is TGTGCCAGCAGTTTAGGGACACACTACAATGAGCAGTTCTTC. Amino acids: CASSLGTHYNEQFF.

The CDR3 bases are TGTGCCAGCAGCCTTTTTTTTGGACAGCATCAGCCCCAGCATTTT. Protein: CASSLFFGQHQPQHF. The genes are TRBV7-2 and TRBJ1-5, with D perhaps TRBD1 (6 bases). V shed 5 bases and J shed 5 bases, with 16 bases lying between them. Looked up from germline, CDR1 is SGHTA and CDR2 is FQGNSA. This CDR3 region has 15 residues.

The chain links TRBV28 to TRBJ2-1; D may match TRBD1 or TRBD2 (5 bases each). The germline gives CDR1 MDHEN, CDR2 SYDVKM. V lost 2 bases, J lost 1 base, and 21 bases lay in between. This CDR3 contains 19 residues. The CDR3 is CASSLGSFLLGPSYNEQFF. DNA for the CDR3: TGTGCCAGCAGTTTAGGATCTTTCTTATTGGGACCGTCCTACAATGAGCAGTTCTTC.

The rearrangement links TRBV5-6 to TRBJ1-1; D uncertain. Germline CDR1 is SGHDT and CDR2 is YYEEEE. This CDR3 contains 13 residues. The V and J ends lost 4 bases and 1 base respectively, with 8 bases between them. The CDR3 is CASSTTENTEAFF. The CDR3 bases are TGTGCCAGCAGCACTACAGAGAACACTGAAGCTTTCTTT.

This rearrangement joins TRBV6-4 to TRBJ2-3; D is unclear. This CDR3 has 15 amino acids. Trimming removed 0 bases from V and 2 bases from J, with 9 bases in between. Germline V lookup: CDR1 MRHNA, CDR2 SNTAGT. Here the CDR3 reads CASSDSWQPTDTQYF. The CDR3 nucleotides read TGTGCCAGCAGTGACTCCTGGCAGCCCACAGATACGCAGTATTTT.

This CDR3 is CASSLRLAGGYEQYF. As DNA, the CDR3 is TGTGCCAGCAGCTTGCGACTAGCGGGAGGTTACGAGCAGTACTTC. The chain combines TRBV11-2 with TRBJ2-7, with 13 bases matching TRBD2. Germline values: CDR1 SGHAT, CDR2 FQNNGV. Trimming removed 3 bases from V and 4 bases from J; junction bases left unmatched: 3. The CDR3 contains 15 residues.

This clone was counted between two and nine times. This chain uses TRBV9 with TRBJ2-1, with TRBD1 matching 7 bases. Losses at the gene ends were 3 bases for V and 6 bases for J; bases not matched to a gene: 6. The CDR3 is 14 residues long. Germline assignment: CDR1 SGDLS and CDR2 YYNGEE. CDR3 sequence: CASSDPTGSNEQFF. In DNA form, the CDR3 reads TGTGCCAGCAGCGACCCGACAGGGTCCAATGAGCAGTTCTTC.

The chain employs TRBV7-9 and TRBJ2-1, with TRBD2 identical over 7 bases. Unmatched junction bases numbered 1, after V lost 2 bases and J lost 6 bases. The CDR3 contains 13 residues. In germline, CDR1 is SEHNR, CDR2 FQNEAQ (reference sequence). The CDR3 reads CASSLPSGNEQFF. The CDR3 nucleotides are TGTGCCAGCAGCTTACCTAGCGGCAATGAGCAGTTCTTC.

The J gene is TRBJ1-4, the V gene TRBV29-1; no firm D call. The germline V and J ends were trimmed by 1 base and 8 bases, with 5 bases remaining between them. Germline lookup yields CDR1 SQVTM and CDR2 ANQGSEA. The CDR3 sequence is 11 residues long. The CDR3 DNA reads as TGCAGCGTTGAAGTACAGGAAAAACTGTTTTTT. Protein sequence: CSVEVQEKLFF.

J is TRBJ1-5 and V is TRBV15; 7 bases map to TRBD1. CDR3 length: 20 residues. The J segment lost 0 bases and the V segment lost 2 bases, leaving 16 bases of the junction unmatched. Germline CDR1 is LNHNV and CDR2 is YYDKDF (reference sequence). The CDR3 nucleotides are TGTGCCACCAGCAGAAACTTTGGGACAGTGATGGGAAATAGCAATCAGCCCCAGCATTTT. Encoded protein: CATSRNFGTVMGNSNQPQHF.

The V gene is TRBV19, the J gene TRBJ2-5; 7 positions agree with TRBD1. Germline V gene sequence: CDR1 LNHDA, CDR2 SQIVND (reference sequence). V lost 3 bases and J lost 5; bases outside the gene matches: 6. The CDR3 is 14 amino acids. The DNA for the CDR3 is TGTGCCAGTAGTATGGGGACAGCGTCCGAGACCCAGTACTTC. This translates into CASSMGTASETQYF.